The 29 T cell receptor beta chains presented below share a single source sample, sequenced in a study of CD8 T cells in Susac syndrome. Random-hexamer reverse transcription was applied to 0.5 to 1 ug RNA. TCRdb re-derived calls from the immunoSEQ multiplex PCR reads in MiXCR, one entry per CDR3 protein. The sample consists of 300,000 or so distinct CDR3 sequences, under 95% of them appearing once. The specimen sequenced was CD4+ T cells from PBMCs. These receptors originate from a human donor with multiple sclerosis.

This rearrangement joins TRBV20-1 to TRBJ2-1; D is ambiguous. Germline V CDR1 and CDR2: DFQATT, SNEGSKA (reference sequence). Deletions cut 6 bases from V and 2 bases from J, with 8 bases between. The CDR3 is 12 residues long. The CDR3 sequence: CSASSAYNEQFF. CDR3 nucleotide sequence: TGCAGTGCCAGTTCGGCCTACAATGAGCAGTTCTTC.

This rearrangement joins TRBV27 to TRBJ1-5, with a weak D call TRBD1 (5 bases). The CDR3 has 15 residues. V was trimmed by 5 bases and J by 3 bases, leaving 14 bases between them. Germline values: CDR1 MNHEY, CDR2 SMNVEV (reference sequence). In DNA form, the CDR3 reads TGTGCCAGCAGTATGAATCAGGGAATCAATCAGCCCCAGCATTTT. Its protein is CASSMNQGINQPQHF.

This sequence joins TRBV5-4 and TRBJ1-1; the match to TRBD1 covers 7 bases. V was clipped by 0 bases and J by 3 bases; unmatched bases: 14. The germline V gene has CDR1 SGHNT and CDR2 YYREEE (reference sequence). The CDR3 consists of 18 residues. As DNA, the CDR3 is TGTGCCAGCAGCTTGGGTCTGTTTTCGACAGGGACGGACACTGAAGCTTTCTTT. Its translation is CASSLGLFSTGTDTEAFF. The full variable domain, rest sourced from reference TRBV5-4 and TRBJ1-1, is ETGVTQSPTHLIKTRGQQVTLRCSSQSGHNTVSWYQQALGQGPQFIFQYYREEENGRGNFPPRFSGLQFPNYSSELNVNALELDDSALYLCASSLGLFSTGTDTEAFFGQGTRLTVV.

V is TRBV7-9 and J is TRBJ2-2, with 7 bases aligning to TRBD1. With V trimmed by 6 bases and J by 4 bases, 8 bases remained unmatched. The CDR3 runs 15 residues. From germline, CDR1 is SEHNR and CDR2 FQNEAQ (reference sequence). CDR3 residues: CASRRQGLSTGELFF. The CDR3 bases are TGTGCCAGCAGGCGACAGGGTTTGAGCACCGGGGAGCTGTTTTTT.

Written as DNA, the CDR3 is TGTGCCAGCAGCTTGCTGGGGGGGCTTGAGGAGACCCAGTACTTC. It is translated as CASSLLGGLEETQYF. V usage is TRBV7-3 and J usage is TRBJ2-5; the D gene is possibly TRBD2 (7 bases). The CDR3 loop spans 15 amino acids. Germline values: CDR1 SGHTA, CDR2 FQGTGA. The V and J ends lost 3 bases and 5 bases respectively, with 16 bases between them.

This clonotype was found a few times. This chain links TRBV7-9 with TRBJ2-5, with D uncertain. The CDR3 totals 13 residues. The V end was cut by 4 bases, the J end by 1 base, with 7 bases between. Per germline, CDR1 SEHNR and CDR2 FQNEAQ (reference sequence). In DNA form, the CDR3 reads TGTGCCAGCAGCTCGCAGCCCCAAGAGACCCAGTACTTC. It translates to CASSSQPQETQYF. The full variable domain, completed using reference TRBV7-9 and TRBJ2-5, is DTGVSQNPRHKITKRGQNVTFRCDPISEHNRLYWYRQTLGQGPEFLTYFQNEAQLEKSRLLSDRFSAERPKGSFSTLEIQRTEQGDSAMYLCASSSQPQETQYFGPGTRLLVL.

The rearrangement links TRBV30 to TRBJ1-1, with 7 bases lining up with TRBD1. The V and J ends lost 0 bases and 9 bases, in that order; junction bases with no gene match: 7. The CDR3 loop spans 13 amino acids. Germline lookup yields CDR1 GTSNPN and CDR2 SVGIG (reference sequence). The CDR3 bases are TGTGCCTGGAGTGTAGGCGGGACAGCCCAAGCTTTCTTT. Its translation: CAWSVGGTAQAFF.

The rearrangement uses TRBV7-9 and TRBJ2-1; 8 bases fit TRBD1. V dropped 5 bases and J dropped 8; count of bases not matched to a gene: 11. Per germline, CDR1 SEHNR and CDR2 FQNEAQ (reference sequence). This CDR3 contains 15 residues. Here the CDR3 DNA reads TGTGCCAGCAGCCTCCGGACAGGGTATGGCGATGAGCAGTTCTTC. The encoded protein is CASSLRTGYGDEQFF. Supplemented by reference TRBV7-9 and TRBJ2-1, the full variable domain reads DTGVSQNPRHKITKRGQNVTFRCDPISEHNRLYWYRQTLGQGPEFLTYFQNEAQLEKSRLLSDRFSAERPKGSFSTLEIQRTEQGDSAMYLCASSLRTGYGDEQFFGPGTRLTVL.

The V gene is TRBV9, the J gene TRBJ1-2, with D maybe TRBD1 (6 bases). The CDR3 is 13 residues long. CDR1 and CDR2 (germline): SGDLS, YYNGEE. Trimming pared 3 bases from V and 4 bases from J, leaving 10 bases between. The CDR3 loop reads CASSAGGGYGYTF. The CDR3 nucleotides are TGTGCCAGCAGCGCCGGGGGCGGCTATGGCTACACCTTC.

V usage is TRBV20-1 and J usage is TRBJ2-7; TRBD2 matches 11 bases. Trimming cost V 3 bases and J 6 bases; bases outside gene matches: 7. Germline V CDR1 and CDR2: DFQATT, SNEGSKA (reference sequence). The CDR3 totals 14 residues. The CDR3 loop is CSASGLAGGGEQYF. Here the CDR3 DNA reads TGCAGTGCTAGCGGCCTAGCGGGAGGAGGCGAGCAGTACTTC.

The CDR3, as DNA: TGCGCCAGCAGAGTTTCGCGAAACCAAGAGACCCAGTACTTC. Its translation is CASRVSRNQETQYF. The V and J genes are TRBV5-1 and TRBJ2-5; D gene ambiguous. The CDR3 sequence is 14 residues long. V shed 5 bases and J shed 0 bases, with 11 bases lying between them. Germline V gene sequence: CDR1 SGHRS, CDR2 YFSETQ.

This chain uses TRBV29-1 with TRBJ2-7; 7 positions agree with TRBD2. J gave up 3 bases and V 6 bases, and 5 bases lay outside the gene matches. Per germline, CDR1 SQVTM and CDR2 ANQGSEA. The CDR3 contains 12 residues. The DNA of the CDR3 is TGCAGCGTCAGCAGCGGGATCTACGAGCAGTACTTC. Translation gives CSVSSGIYEQYF.

Only a few counts were recorded for this clonotype. The chain uses TRBV5-1 and TRBJ2-3, with 9 bases that match TRBD2. The CDR3 totals 14 residues. Germline V lookup: CDR1 SGHRS, CDR2 YFSETQ. J lost 3 bases, V lost 6 bases, and 5 bases had no gene match. DNA of the CDR3: TGCGCCAGCAATAGCGGGGGAGGGACAGATACGCAGTATTTT. Translated, it gives CASNSGGGTDTQYF. Full variable domain (remainder filled in from reference TRBV5-1 and TRBJ2-3): KAGVTQTPRYLIKTRGQQVTLSCSPISGHRSVSWYQQTPGQGLQFLFEYFSETQRNKGNFPGRFSGRQFSNSRSEMNVSTLELGDSALYLCASNSGGGTDTQYFGPGTRLTVL.

The chain uses TRBV29-1 and TRBJ1-1; D is undetermined. The CDR3 consists of 11 residues. Germline V CDR1 and CDR2: SQVTM, ANQGSEA. In DNA, the CDR3 is TGCACCATTGAGGTGAACACTGAAGCTTTCTTT. Protein: CTIEVNTEAFF.

The rearrangement uses TRBV2 and TRBJ1-5; D is ambiguous. The CDR3 loop spans 12 amino acids. V dropped 3 bases and J dropped 11 bases, with 11 bases sitting between them. Germline V CDR1 and CDR2: SNHLY, FYNNEI. This CDR3 reads CASSEAETAQHF. CDR3 bases: TGTGCCAGCAGTGAGGCCGAAACTGCCCAGCATTTT.

The chain carries TRBV18 and TRBJ2-7, with D perhaps matching TRBD1 (6 bases). This CDR3 is 15 amino acids long. Trimming cost V 3 bases and J 0 bases, with 12 bases left between them. Germline CDR1 reads KGHSH; CDR2 reads LQKENI. CDR3 in DNA: TGTGCCAGCTCACCGATCAAGACAGGCTCCTACGAGCAGTACTTC. Protein: CASSPIKTGSYEQYF.

CDR3 bases: TGCGCCAGCAGCCTCCAGGGTAATCCGGGTCAGCCCCAGCATTTT. This translates into CASSLQGNPGQPQHF. The chain joins TRBV5-1 to TRBJ1-5; tentatively, D is TRBD1 (5 bases). The germline CDR1 and CDR2 sequences are SGHRS and YFSETQ. V dropped 4 bases and J dropped 6 bases, with 17 bases sitting between them. This CDR3 spans 15 amino acids.

This chain links TRBV6-1 with TRBJ2-1; perhaps TRBD1 as D (6 bases). The CDR3 totals 15 residues. Germline CDR1 MNHNS, CDR2 SASEGT. Trimming cost V 1 base and J 9 bases, with 16 bases left between them. The CDR3 DNA is TGTGCCAGCAGTGAAGTCTCCTCGACAGGTGGTGAGCAGTTCTTC. This codes for CASSEVSSTGGEQFF.

In nucleotides, the CDR3 is TGTGCCAGCTCACCATTGGTTAGCTCCTACAATGAGCAGTTCTTC. Its protein is CASSPLVSSYNEQFF. The gene calls are TRBV18 and TRBJ2-1; no clear D gene. The CDR3 extends over 15 amino acids. V was cut by 2 bases and J by 0 bases, with 8 bases left in between. Looked up from germline, CDR1 is KGHSH and CDR2 is LQKENI.

The rearrangement uses TRBV6-6 and TRBJ2-1, with 9 bases lining up with TRBD1. With 5 bases clipped from V and 6 bases from J, the junction kept 8 bases outside the gene matches. Germline V lookup: CDR1 MNHNY, CDR2 SVGAGI (reference sequence). The CDR3 runs to 15 residues. CDR3 nucleotide sequence: TGTGCCAGCAGTCTCCCCGGGACAGGGATCAATGAGCAGTTCTTC. Its translation: CASSLPGTGINEQFF.

The chain carries TRBV10-3 and TRBJ2-7, with D possibly being TRBD1 or TRBD2 (5 bases each). The CDR3 covers 13 residues. The germline V and J ends were trimmed by 8 bases and 0 bases, with 11 bases remaining between them. The V gene's germline CDR1 is ENHRY and CDR2 SYGVKD. CDR3 loop: CAIGTESSYEQYF. The DNA for the CDR3 is TGTGCCATCGGGACGGAGAGCTCCTACGAGCAGTACTTC.

The rearrangement uses TRBV12-2 and TRBJ1-5; the D call TRBD1 from the table was never checked on the DNA. TRBV12-2 is designated a pseudogene. The CDR3 loop spans 14 amino acids. CDR3 protein: CASRLVGGNQPQHF. The CDR3 DNA reads TGTGCAAGTCGCTTAGTTGGGGGAAATCAGCCCCAGCATTTT.

This clonotype was seen just once. This chain connects TRBV12-3 or TRBV12-4 to TRBJ2-5, with D uncertain. V gave up 2 bases and J gave up 5 bases, with 12 bases separating them. There are 14 residues in the CDR3. The CDR3: CASSLSLSLETQYF. The CDR3 region has the DNA TGTGCCAGCAGTTTAAGCCTGAGTTTGGAGACCCAGTACTTC.

The V call is TRBV27, the J call TRBJ2-1; unclear D gene. The CDR3 runs 13 residues. V dropped 5 bases and J dropped 0 bases, with 5 bases sitting between them. Germline V gives CDR1 MNHEY, CDR2 SMNVEV (reference sequence). CDR3 in DNA: TGTGCCAGCAGTATCGACTCCTACAATGAGCAGTTCTTC. Its translation: CASSIDSYNEQFF.

The rearrangement joins TRBV2 to TRBJ1-1; no clear D. CDR1 is SNHLY, CDR2 FYNNEI, per germline. Trimming stripped 7 bases from V and 1 base from J, with 10 bases between. The CDR3 spans 13 residues. CDR3 amino acids: CASTKGPNTEAFF. The CDR3 region has the DNA TGTGCCAGCACAAAGGGCCCGAACACTGAAGCTTTCTTT.

The CDR3, as DNA: TGCAGCGTTTCCGACGGGACAGGGGGAGGGGGGGAGACCCAGTACTTC. Its protein is CSVSDGTGGGGETQYF. The chain employs TRBV29-1 and TRBJ2-5, with TRBD1 matching 11 bases. Germline-derived CDR1 and CDR2 are SQVTM and ANQGSEA. With V trimmed by 5 bases and J by 5 bases, 13 bases remained unmatched. The length of the CDR3 is 16 residues.

This chain uses TRBV20-1 with TRBJ2-3, with 10 bases identical to TRBD2. Germline V gene sequence: CDR1 DFQATT, CDR2 SNEGSKA (reference sequence). With V trimmed by 5 bases and J by 2 bases, 4 bases remained unmatched. This CDR3 contains 14 residues. DNA of the CDR3: TGCAGTGCTGGTAGCGGGGGGCCCACAGATACGCAGTATTTT. Translated, it gives CSAGSGGPTDTQYF.

V gene TRBV12-3 or TRBV12-4 combines with J gene TRBJ2-4; perhaps TRBD1 as D (5 bases). The CDR3 is made up of 15 amino acids. The V gene lost 6 bases and the J gene lost 2 bases, with 14 bases spanning the gap. In nucleotides, the CDR3 is TGTGCCAGCAGCCCTTTATCAGGGACCAAAAACATTCAGTACTTC. Translation gives CASSPLSGTKNIQYF.

The chain joins TRBV29-1 to TRBJ2-7; a weak D match, TRBD2 (5 bases). V was cut by 4 bases and J by 6 bases, with 10 bases left in between. The length of the CDR3 is 11 residues. Germline CDR1 SQVTM, CDR2 ANQGSEA. The CDR3 spells CSVGGSTEQYF. CDR3 in DNA: TGCAGCGTTGGTGGGAGCACCGAGCAGTACTTC.